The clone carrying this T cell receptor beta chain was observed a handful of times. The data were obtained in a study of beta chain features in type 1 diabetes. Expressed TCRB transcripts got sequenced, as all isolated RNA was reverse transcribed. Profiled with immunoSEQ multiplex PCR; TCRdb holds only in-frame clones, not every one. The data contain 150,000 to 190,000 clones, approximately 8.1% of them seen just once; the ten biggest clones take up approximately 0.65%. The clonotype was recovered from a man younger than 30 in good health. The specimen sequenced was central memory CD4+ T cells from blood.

CDR3 in DNA: TGTGCCAGCAGCTTGCGTATGAGCAATCAGCCCCAGCATTTT. Protein product: CASSLRMSNQPQHF. The rearrangement uses TRBV7-3 and TRBJ1-5; D is unresolved. Between the trimmed V and J ends, which lost 3 bases and 1 base, there was a span of 7 bases. Germline V gene sequence: CDR1 SGHTA, CDR2 FQGTGA. This CDR3 contains 14 residues.